This record looks at one T cell receptor beta chain sequence and its context. Its antigen is undetermined. Per the germline V gene, CDR1 is SQVTM and CDR2 is ANQGSEA. The CDR3 totals 11 residues. Trimming cost V 2 bases and J 3 bases, with 5 bases left between them. The time point here: persistent/refractory GD, antithyroid drugs over 5 years with positive TRAb. PBMCs provided the RNA from which the TCR library was made. This record belongs to a study of regulatory T cells in long-lasting Graves disease. The TCR beta library used iRepertoire HTBI primers with Arm-PCR amplification of CDR3. TCRdb called the multiplex PCR reads again in MiXCR, with one record for every CDR3 protein. In the table there are about 660,000 distinct CDR3 sequences, around 30% of which are singletons. Findings of the study overall: Repertoires from persistent disease leaned toward TRBV28, TRBJ1-2 and TRBJ2-5.

Sample: peripheral blood mononuclear cells (PBMCs), taken when the disease was refractory, from a patient treated with antithyroid drugs. V usage is TRBV29-1 and J usage is TRBJ2-7, with unresolved D. The sequence came from a female donor with Graves disease. The DNA of the CDR3 is TGCAGCGTTGAAAATAGCTACGAGCAGTACTTC. Its translation: CSVENSYEQYF.